This T cell receptor beta chain was profiled in a study of blood T cells in healthy people across ages. Findings of the study overall: Whereas aged donors had fewer naive CD4+ cells, long-lived donors had more of them and higher diversity.

A sample-barcoded 5' primer and a J-beta primer mix were used in a second PCR of about 6 to 12 cycles. Each CDR3 protein is one row after TCRdb ran MiXCR on the 5' RACE reads. The profile shows about 780,000 distinct CDR3 sequences, around two thirds of them singletons. Notes on this clonotype: Antigen unknown. The junction shows a germline mismatch at one end, possibly a read error.

The sample, approximately 11 milliliters of peripheral blood, was drawn from each donor. This CDR3 is built from 12 residues. Germline values: CDR1 SGHAT, CDR2 FQDESV (reference sequence). Sample: blood. V is TRBV11-1 and J is TRBJ2-1; tentatively, D is TRBD1 (6 bases). The clonotype was recovered from a man younger than 40 in good health. CDR3 nucleotide sequence: TGTGCCGGCAGCAGCGACAGGAATGAGCAGTTCTTC. Translating it yields CAGSSDRNEQFF.